The T cell receptor beta chain under discussion was sequenced for a study of tumor and adjacent non-tumor tissue in lung cancer. No cell sorting was done before RNA was extracted from the tissue. More than 3 cm separated this lung sample from the edge of the tumor. General observations from the study: In normal lung, the top 100 clones were significantly more dominant than in tumor.

Three rounds of nested PCR, following a modified ARM-PCR protocol, produced the TCRbeta library. TCRdb re-called the multiplex PCR reads with MiXCR, one entry per CDR3 protein. This table holds 90,000 to 100,000 distinct CDR3 sequences, approximately 80% found once. Germline V lookup: CDR1 MDHEN, CDR2 SYDVKM. This CDR3 has 16 residues. V lost 5 bases to trimming and J lost 3 bases, with 20 bases between them. Turning to this clonotype: Its antigen is not identified.

The TCR comes from a man in his sixties with small cell lung cancer. The source material was distant non-tumor lung tissue. The chain combines TRBV28 with TRBJ2-7; tentatively, D is TRBD1 or TRBD2 (5 bases each). The CDR3: CASSREGRGRVYEQYF. CDR3 DNA sequence: TGTGCCAGCAGTAGGGAAGGTCGGGGCAGGGTCTACGAGCAGTACTTC.